A single T cell receptor beta chain is shown here with its context. No antigen is known for it. These data originate in a study of cytomegalovirus exposure and HLA in healthy donors. For the study at large: From about 179 million T cells, an earlier analysis saw 120 million or so unique TCR beta sequences. Points from the study as a whole: Later analysis placed DRB1 highest and HLA-C lowest in TCR association rates, which differed by HLA locus. Sequencing likely caused a cluster of highly shared sequence variants.

With 60 Vbeta and 13 Jbeta primers, the PCR was carried out. Generated by immunoSEQ multiplex PCR, the TCRdb table keeps only in-frame clones and is missing some. The table records about 160,000 clones, around three quarters of them present only once. The receptor was isolated from a man aged 35-49 years in good health and CMV-seronegative. The sample taken for sequencing was PBMCs.

The DNA for the CDR3 is TGTGCCAGTAGTGGGCTAGCGGAGTCTCAAGAGACCCAGTACTTC. It specifies CASSGLAESQETQYF. V and J are TRBV19 and TRBJ2-5, with 7 bases lining up with TRBD2. V dropped 5 bases and J dropped 2; count of bases not matched to a gene: 8. Germline CDR1 reads LNHDA; CDR2 reads SQIVND (reference sequence). CDR3 length: 15 residues.